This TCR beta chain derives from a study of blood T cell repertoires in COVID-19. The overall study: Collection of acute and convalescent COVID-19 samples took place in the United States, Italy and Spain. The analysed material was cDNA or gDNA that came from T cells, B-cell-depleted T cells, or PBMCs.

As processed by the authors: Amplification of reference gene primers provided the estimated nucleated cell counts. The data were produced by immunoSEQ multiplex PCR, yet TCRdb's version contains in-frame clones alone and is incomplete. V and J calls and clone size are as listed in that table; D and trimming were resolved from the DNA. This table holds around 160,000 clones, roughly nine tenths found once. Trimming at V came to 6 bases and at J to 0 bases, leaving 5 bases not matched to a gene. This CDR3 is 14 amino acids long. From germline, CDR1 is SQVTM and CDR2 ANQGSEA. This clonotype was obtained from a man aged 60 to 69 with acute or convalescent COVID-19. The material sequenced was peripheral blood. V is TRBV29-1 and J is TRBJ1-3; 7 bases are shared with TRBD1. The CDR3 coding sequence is TGCAGCGTGATGACAGGGTTCTCTGGAAACACCATATATTTT. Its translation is CSVMTGFSGNTIYF.